This T cell receptor beta chain emerged from a study of blood T cell repertoires in COVID-19. Across the whole study: Acute and convalescent COVID-19 samples came from the United States, Italy and Spain. T cells, B-cell-depleted T cells, or PBMCs supplied cDNA or gDNA.

Original processing notes: Amplification of reference gene primers was used by the study to estimate nucleated cell counts. The method was immunoSEQ multiplex PCR; TCRdb's version includes in-frame clones alone and lacks a portion of them. The V and J calls and clone size were taken over from that table, and D and trimming were inferred from the DNA. This table holds roughly 300,000 clones, about 90% found once. This CDR3 region has 14 residues. CDR1 is ENHRY and CDR2 is SYGVKD in the germline V gene. Trimming removed 2 bases from V and 6 bases from J; junction bases left unmatched: 6. V and J are TRBV10-3 and TRBJ2-7; 8 nucleotides match TRBD2. This TCR derives from a woman aged 45-65 years who had recovered from COVID-19. Sample: peripheral blood. As DNA, the CDR3 is TGTGCCATCAGTGAGACTAGCGGTGTTGGCGAGCAGTACTTC. Residues: CAISETSGVGEQYF.